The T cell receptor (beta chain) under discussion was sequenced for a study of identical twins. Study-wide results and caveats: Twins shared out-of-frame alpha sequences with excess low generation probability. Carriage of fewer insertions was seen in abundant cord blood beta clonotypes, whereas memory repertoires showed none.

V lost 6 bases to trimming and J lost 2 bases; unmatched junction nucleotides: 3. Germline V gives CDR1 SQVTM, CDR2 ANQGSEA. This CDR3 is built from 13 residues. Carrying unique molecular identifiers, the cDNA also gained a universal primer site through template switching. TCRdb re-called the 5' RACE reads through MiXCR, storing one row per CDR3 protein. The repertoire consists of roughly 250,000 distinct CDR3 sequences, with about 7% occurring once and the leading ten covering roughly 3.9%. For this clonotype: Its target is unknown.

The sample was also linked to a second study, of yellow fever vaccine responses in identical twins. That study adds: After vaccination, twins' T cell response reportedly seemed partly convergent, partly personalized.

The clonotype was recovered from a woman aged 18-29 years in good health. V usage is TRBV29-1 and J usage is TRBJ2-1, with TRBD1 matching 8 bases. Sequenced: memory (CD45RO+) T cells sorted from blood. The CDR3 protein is CSVGTGTYNEQFF. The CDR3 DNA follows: TGCAGCGTCGGGACAGGTACCTACAATGAGCAGTTCTTC.